This TCR beta chain was sequenced for a study of T cell repertoires in ileal Crohn's disease. In the study overall: Thiopurines (about eleven) or anti-TNF agents (approximately 19) were given postoperatively to about half. Regarding the study as a whole: Active smokers at surgery had more clonal expansions than non-smokers. Endoscopy was done a median around 6.9 months after surgery.

The germline CDR1 and CDR2 sequences are SGHAT and FQNNGV. This CDR3 is 14 amino acids long. After removal of 3 bases from V and 2 bases from J, the junction contained 2 bases not matched to a gene. Only in-frame clones appear in the TCRdb table, and some are missing; sequencing was by immunoSEQ multiplex PCR. The table shows over 10,000 clones, with roughly 73% occurring only once. Concerning this clone itself: Its specificity is unknown.

Time point meaning: neoterminal ileum biopsy at postoperative endoscopy, about 6 months after surgery. Patients were adults with ileal or ileocolonic Crohn's disease needing resection. The rearrangement uses TRBV11-2 and TRBJ1-2; TRBD1 matches 8 bases. The source material was ileal tissue. This TCR was recovered from an adult with Crohn's disease. In nucleotides, the CDR3 is TGTGCCAGCAGCTTTGGACAGGGAAACTATGGCTACACCTTC. It codes for CASSFGQGNYGYTF. Full variable domain (remainder filled in from reference TRBV11-2 and TRBJ1-2): EAGVAQSPRYKIIEKRQSVAFWCNPISGHATLYWYQQILGQGPKLLIQFQNNGVVDDSQLPKDRFSAERLKGVDSTLKIQPAKLEDSAVYLCASSFGQGNYGYTFGSGTRLTVV.